This T cell receptor beta chain stems from a study of PD-1 blockade in classical Hodgkin lymphoma (dated by TCRdb to the early 2020s). For the wider study: Nivolumab dosing was 3 mg/kg intravenously every 2 weeks, continuing until either disease progression or unacceptable toxicity. The study used CyTOF and TCR beta sequencing to define a peripheral blood immune signature of response to PD-1 blockade in classical Hodgkin lymphoma.

Looking up the germline V gene yields CDR1 SGHTA and CDR2 FQGTGA. Including cysteine and phenylalanine, the CDR3 has 13 amino acids. The sequence is cut down to CDR3 DNA, 39 bases in frame from base 1. V is reduced by 5 bases and J by 4 bases, leaving a spacing of 11 bases between them. Of note for this clone: Its antigen target is currently unknown. Per-base quality was not reported, and no clone a single base away is much larger than it.

The Qiagen DNeasy kit was used to extract genomic DNA both from unsorted PBMCs and from the negatively selected CD4+ and CD8+ fractions. Using primers that anneal to V and J segments, immunoSEQ multiplex PCR amplified the TCR beta CDR3 regions. Amplification bias was minimized using a synthetic immune receptor repertoire, and residual bias was removed computationally after sequencing. On the study's bioinformatics: Repertoire diversity was quantified as the Shannon entropy index using custom Python scripts. Unsorted, CD4+ and CD8+ repertoires were analyzed separately, except for combined analyses in which CD4+ and CD8+ sequences were merged in silico. A clone counted as expanded when the clone's frequency after treatment rose at least 2-fold relative to C1D1, and clones undetected at baseline were given a pseudocount of 0.5. Clones with 0 or 1 copy at C1D1 were defined as singleton clones, while clones with 2 or more copies were defined as non-singleton clones. Clones expanded in unsorted samples were annotated as CD4+, CD8+ or unknown by matching protein sequences in sorted samples from the same patient. Wilcoxon tests on paired samples were used to test diversity changes from C1D1 to C4D1. Sourced from immuneACCESS, this table was stored by TCRdb with only in-frame sequences that have V and J called. A share of the clones is absent; for the studies checked, an unresolved V gene accounts for under half, and the remainder has no known explanation. D and trimming come from the DNA, and the V and J calls and clone size come from that table. The table for this sample lists 25,000 to 35,000 clones; roughly 80% of them were counted only once. The ten largest account for approximately 0.62% of the sample.

This specimen's time point label, interpreted: cycle 4 day 1 (C4D1), after more than five weeks of nivolumab. Relapse after autologous stem cell transplantation had occurred in all trial patients, and cohorts A, B and C were distinguished by prior brentuximab vedotin exposure. Using a Miltenyi CD4+ T cell isolation kit, CD4+ T cells were purified from thawed PBMCs through magnetic negative selection. A total of over 55 patients with relapsed/refractory classical Hodgkin lymphoma made up the trial cohort, and each patient's best overall response was complete response, partial response or progressive disease. In the multi-cohort phase II CheckMate 205 trial, trial patients received single-agent nivolumab. An independent review committee assessed best overall response by applying the 2007 International Working Group response criteria. PBMCs from the trial were collected at three points: immediately before nivolumab initiation (C1D1), and during therapy at cycle 2 day 1 and cycle 4 day 1. After peripheral blood was drawn into 8 mL Vacutainer Cell Preparation Tubes, PBMCs were isolated by centrifugation and then cryopreserved. Purified CD4+ and CD8+ fractions were prepared only for cases where an additional PBMC sample was available. On LS columns in a quadroMACS separator, the magnetically labelled cells were depleted, and the flow-through was collected as the purified fraction.

The paper's findings and limits, for the study overall: Patients starting nivolumab less than 1 year after ASCT had lower diversity and were excluded from later analyses to avoid confounding by immune reconstitution. Baseline TCR diversity was reported as lower in newly diagnosed patients than in healthy donors, and lower still in relapsed/refractory patients. By C4D1, a significant rise was seen in CD4+ TCR diversity but not in CD8+ TCR diversity (p=0.0027 vs p=0.16), and the rise was most apparent among complete responders (p=0.02). Among trial patients, those achieving complete response had baseline diversity similar to that of newly diagnosed patients, while diversity was significantly lower in partial responders and progressors. The study was limited to a single clinical trial cohort, and causes of repertoire differences, possibly disease activity or prior therapy, remained undefined.

The V gene is TRBV7-3 and the J gene is TRBJ1-2; a confident D gene designation cannot be given. This clonotype was obtained from a human donor with classical Hodgkin lymphoma. The sequencing here drew on CD4+ T cells from blood, taken before the fourth cycle of nivolumab. The DNA reads TGTGCCAGCAGCCCGTGGGAGGGCTATGGCTACACCTTC. Its protein is CASSPWEGYGYTF. With the rest looked up from the reference TRBV7-3 and TRBJ1-2 genes rather than sequenced, the full variable domain is GAGVSQTPSNKVTEKGKYVELRCDPISGHTALYWYRQSLGQGPEFLIYFQGTGAADDSGLPNDRFFAVRPEGSVSTLKIQRTERGDSAVYLCASSPWEGYGYTFGSGTRLTVV.